The entry below describes one T cell receptor (beta chain). The sample belongs to a study of blood T cell repertoires in COVID-19. Clones were sequenced by immunoSEQ multiplex PCR, and TCRdb holds only the in-frame ones, with some missing. Altogether roughly 50,000 clones are present, around nine tenths being singletons, with the ten largest covering almost 4%. Trimming stripped 0 bases from V and 1 base from J, with 7 bases between. The CDR3 sequence is 14 residues long. Germline V gene lookup returns CDR1 SGHDT and CDR2 YYEEEE. Sequencing was done on a sample of peripheral blood. The TCR originated in a man aged 50 to 60 with acute or convalescent COVID-19. V gene TRBV5-6 combines with J gene TRBJ2-5; TRBD1 is a possible D gene (5 bases). CDR3 sequence: CASSLVDSQETQYF. DNA for the CDR3: TGTGCCAGCAGCTTGGTTGACAGCCAAGAGACCCAGTACTTC. Based on the CDR3 plus reference TRBV5-6 and TRBJ2-5, the full variable domain is DAGVTQSPTHLIKTRGQQVTLRCSPKSGHDTVSWYQQALGQGPQFIFQYYEEEERQRGNFPDRFSGHQFPNYSSELNVNALLLGDSALYLCASSLVDSQETQYFGPGTRLLVL.